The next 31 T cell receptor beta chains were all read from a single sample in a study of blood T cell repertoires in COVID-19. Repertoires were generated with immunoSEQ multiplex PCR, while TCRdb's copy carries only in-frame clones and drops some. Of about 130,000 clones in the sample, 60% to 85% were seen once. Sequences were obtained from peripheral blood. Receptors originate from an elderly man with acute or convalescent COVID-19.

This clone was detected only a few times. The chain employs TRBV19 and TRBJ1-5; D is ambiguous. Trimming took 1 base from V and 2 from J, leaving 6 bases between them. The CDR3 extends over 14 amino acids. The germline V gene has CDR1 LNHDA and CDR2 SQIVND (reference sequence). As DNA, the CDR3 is TGTGCCAGTAGTATAGTAGAGCGCAATCAGCCCCAGCATTTT. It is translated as CASSIVERNQPQHF.

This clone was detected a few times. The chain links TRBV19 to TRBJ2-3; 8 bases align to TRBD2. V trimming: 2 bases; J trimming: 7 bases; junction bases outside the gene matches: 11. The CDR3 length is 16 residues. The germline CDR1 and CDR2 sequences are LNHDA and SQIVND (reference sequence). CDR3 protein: CASSIRAGLVYHTQYF. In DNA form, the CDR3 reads TGTGCCAGTAGTATAAGGGCGGGACTAGTTTACCATACGCAGTATTTT. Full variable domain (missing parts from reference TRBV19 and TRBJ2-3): DGGITQSPKYLFRKEGQNVTLSCEQNLNHDAMYWYRQDPGQGLRLIYYSQIVNDFQKGDIAEGYSVSREKKESFPLTVTSAQKNPTAFYLCASSIRAGLVYHTQYFGPGTRLTVL.

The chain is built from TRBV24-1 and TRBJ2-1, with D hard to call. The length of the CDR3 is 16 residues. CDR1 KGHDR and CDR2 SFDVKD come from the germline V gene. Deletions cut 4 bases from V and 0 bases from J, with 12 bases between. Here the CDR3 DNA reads TGTGCCACCAGTGACCCGGATGCTAGCTCCTACAATGAGCAGTTCTTC. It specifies CATSDPDASSYNEQFF.

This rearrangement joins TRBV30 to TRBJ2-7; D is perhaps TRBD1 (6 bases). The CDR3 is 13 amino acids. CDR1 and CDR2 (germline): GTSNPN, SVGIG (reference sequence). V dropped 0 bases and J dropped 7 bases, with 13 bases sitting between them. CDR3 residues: CAWSVNLRGEQYF. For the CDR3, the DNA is TGTGCCTGGAGTGTAAACCTCAGGGGAGAGCAGTACTTC.

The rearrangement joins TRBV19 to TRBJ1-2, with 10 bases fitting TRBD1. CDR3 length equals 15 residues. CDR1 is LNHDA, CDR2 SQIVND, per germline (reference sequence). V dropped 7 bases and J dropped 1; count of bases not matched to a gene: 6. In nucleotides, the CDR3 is TGTGCCAGTACCACGGACAGGGGGGTTAACTATGGCTACACCTTC. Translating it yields CASTTDRGVNYGYTF.

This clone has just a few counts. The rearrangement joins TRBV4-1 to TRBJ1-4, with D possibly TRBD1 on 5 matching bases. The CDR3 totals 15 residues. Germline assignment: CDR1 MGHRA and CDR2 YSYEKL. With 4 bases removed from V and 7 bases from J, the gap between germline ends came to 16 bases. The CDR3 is CASSPFAGKGEKLFF. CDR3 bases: TGCGCCAGCAGCCCTTTTGCAGGGAAGGGTGAAAAACTGTTTTTT.

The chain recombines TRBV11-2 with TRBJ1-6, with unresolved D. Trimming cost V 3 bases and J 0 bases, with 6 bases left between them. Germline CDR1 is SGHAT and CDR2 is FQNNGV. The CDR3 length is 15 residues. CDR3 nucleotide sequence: TGTGCCAGCAGCTTGGGCCGCTCCTATAATTCACCCCTCCACTTT. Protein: CASSLGRSYNSPLHF.

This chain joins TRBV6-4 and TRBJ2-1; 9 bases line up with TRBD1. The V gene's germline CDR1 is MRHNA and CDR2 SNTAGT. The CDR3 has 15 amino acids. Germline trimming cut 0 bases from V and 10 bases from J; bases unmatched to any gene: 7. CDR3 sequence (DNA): TGTGCCAGCAGTGACTCTAGGACAGGGGTAGGCGAGCAGTTCTTC. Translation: CASSDSRTGVGEQFF.

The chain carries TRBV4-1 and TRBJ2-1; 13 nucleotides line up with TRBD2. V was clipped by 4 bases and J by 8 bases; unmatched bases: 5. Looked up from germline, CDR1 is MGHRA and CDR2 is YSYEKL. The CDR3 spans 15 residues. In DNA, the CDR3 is TGCGCCAGCAGCCTACTAGCGGGGGGGCAATATGAGCAGTTCTTC. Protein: CASSLLAGGQYEQFF.

The CDR3 bases are TGCGCCAGCAGCTTGAACAGGGAGTGGAATGAGCAGTTCTTC. Protein: CASSLNREWNEQFF. The chain couples TRBV5-1 to TRBJ2-1; D possibly corresponds to TRBD1 (6 bases). Looked up from germline, CDR1 is SGHRS and CDR2 is YFSETQ. The V end was cut by 1 base, the J end by 7 bases, with 12 bases between. This CDR3 has 14 residues.

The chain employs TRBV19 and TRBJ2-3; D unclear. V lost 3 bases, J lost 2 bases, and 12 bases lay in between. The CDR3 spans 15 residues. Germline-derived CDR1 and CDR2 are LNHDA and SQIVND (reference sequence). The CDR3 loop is CASSINGDFTDTQYF. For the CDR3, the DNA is TGTGCCAGTAGTATCAATGGAGATTTCACAGATACGCAGTATTTT.

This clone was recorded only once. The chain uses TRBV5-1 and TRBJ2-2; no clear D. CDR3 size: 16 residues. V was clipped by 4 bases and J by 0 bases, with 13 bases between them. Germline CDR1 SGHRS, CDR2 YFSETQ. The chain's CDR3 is CASSVLSVPNTGELFF. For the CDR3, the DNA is TGCGCCAGCAGCGTGTTGTCAGTCCCGAACACCGGGGAGCTGTTTTTT. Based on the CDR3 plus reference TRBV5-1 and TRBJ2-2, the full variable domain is KAGVTQTPRYLIKTRGQQVTLSCSPISGHRSVSWYQQTPGQGLQFLFEYFSETQRNKGNFPGRFSGRQFSNSRSEMNVSTLELGDSALYLCASSVLSVPNTGELFFGEGSRLTVL.

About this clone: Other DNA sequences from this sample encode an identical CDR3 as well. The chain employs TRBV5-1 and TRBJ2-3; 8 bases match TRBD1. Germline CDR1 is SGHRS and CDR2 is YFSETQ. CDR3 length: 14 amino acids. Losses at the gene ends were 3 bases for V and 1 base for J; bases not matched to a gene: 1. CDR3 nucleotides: TGCGCCAGCAGCTCGGACAGGGGCACAGATACGCAGTATTTT. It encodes CASSSDRGTDTQYF.

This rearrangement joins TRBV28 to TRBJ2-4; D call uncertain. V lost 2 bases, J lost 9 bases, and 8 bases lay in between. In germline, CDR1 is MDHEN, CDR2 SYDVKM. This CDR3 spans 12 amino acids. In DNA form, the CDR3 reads TGTGCCAGCAGTTTAAGCCAAACCATTCAGTACTTC. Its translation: CASSLSQTIQYF.

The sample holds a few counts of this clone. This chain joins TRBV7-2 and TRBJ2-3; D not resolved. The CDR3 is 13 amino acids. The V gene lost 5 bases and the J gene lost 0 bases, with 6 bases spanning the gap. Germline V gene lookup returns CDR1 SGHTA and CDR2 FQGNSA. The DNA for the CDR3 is TGTGCCAGCAGCCCTCCTAGCACAGATACGCAGTATTTT. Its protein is CASSPPSTDTQYF.

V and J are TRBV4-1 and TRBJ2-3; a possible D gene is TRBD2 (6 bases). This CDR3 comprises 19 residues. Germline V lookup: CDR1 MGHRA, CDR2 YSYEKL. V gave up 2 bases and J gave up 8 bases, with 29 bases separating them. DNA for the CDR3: TGCGCCAGCAGCCAATCTTTGAATGAGTATAGCGGAGGCTTTGGTACGCAGTATTTT. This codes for CASSQSLNEYSGGFGTQYF.

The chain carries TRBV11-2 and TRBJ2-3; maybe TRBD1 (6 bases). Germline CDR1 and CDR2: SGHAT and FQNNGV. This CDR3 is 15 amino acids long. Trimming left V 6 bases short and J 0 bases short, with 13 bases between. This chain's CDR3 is CASRSGTRSTDTQYF. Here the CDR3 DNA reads TGTGCCAGCAGATCGGGGACACGGAGCACAGATACGCAGTATTTT.

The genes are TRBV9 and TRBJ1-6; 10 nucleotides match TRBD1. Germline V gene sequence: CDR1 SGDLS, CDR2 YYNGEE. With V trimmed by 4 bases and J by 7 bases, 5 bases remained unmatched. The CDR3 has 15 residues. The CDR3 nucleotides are TGTGCCAGCAGCCCGAGACAGGGGGCAAATTCACCCCTCCACTTT. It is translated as CASSPRQGANSPLHF.

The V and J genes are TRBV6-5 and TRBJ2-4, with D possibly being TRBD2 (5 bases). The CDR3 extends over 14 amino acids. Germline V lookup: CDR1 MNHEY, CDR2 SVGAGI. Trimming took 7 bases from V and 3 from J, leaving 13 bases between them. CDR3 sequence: CASTLGDYKNIQYF. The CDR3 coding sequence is TGTGCCAGCACCTTGGGAGATTACAAAAACATTCAGTACTTC.

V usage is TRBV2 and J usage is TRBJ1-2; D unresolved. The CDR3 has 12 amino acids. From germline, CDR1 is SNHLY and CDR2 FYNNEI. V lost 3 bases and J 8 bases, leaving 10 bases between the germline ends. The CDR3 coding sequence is TGTGCCAGCAGTGAGAATCTTCGGGGCTACACCTTC. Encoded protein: CASSENLRGYTF.

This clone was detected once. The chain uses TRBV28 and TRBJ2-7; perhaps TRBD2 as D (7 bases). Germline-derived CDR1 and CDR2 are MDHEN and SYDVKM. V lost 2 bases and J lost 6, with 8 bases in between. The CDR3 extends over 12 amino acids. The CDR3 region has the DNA TGTGCCAGCAGTTTAGCGGGGGCCGAGCAGTACTTC. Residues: CASSLAGAEQYF.

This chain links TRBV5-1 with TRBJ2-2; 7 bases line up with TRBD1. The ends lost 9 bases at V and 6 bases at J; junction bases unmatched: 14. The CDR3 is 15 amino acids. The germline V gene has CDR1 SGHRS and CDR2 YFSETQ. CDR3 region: CANQSRDRAPGELFF. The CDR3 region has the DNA TGCGCCAACCAATCTAGAGACAGGGCGCCCGGGGAGCTGTTTTTT. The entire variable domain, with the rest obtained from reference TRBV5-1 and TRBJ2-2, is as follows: KAGVTQTPRYLIKTRGQQVTLSCSPISGHRSVSWYQQTPGQGLQFLFEYFSETQRNKGNFPGRFSGRQFSNSRSEMNVSTLELGDSALYLCANQSRDRAPGELFFGEGSRLTVL.

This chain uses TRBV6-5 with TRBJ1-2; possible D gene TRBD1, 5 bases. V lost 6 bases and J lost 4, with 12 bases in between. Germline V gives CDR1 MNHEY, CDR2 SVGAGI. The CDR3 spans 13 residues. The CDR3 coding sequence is TGTGCCAGCAGCCAGGGTTCTTTCTATGGCTACACCTTC. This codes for CASSQGSFYGYTF.

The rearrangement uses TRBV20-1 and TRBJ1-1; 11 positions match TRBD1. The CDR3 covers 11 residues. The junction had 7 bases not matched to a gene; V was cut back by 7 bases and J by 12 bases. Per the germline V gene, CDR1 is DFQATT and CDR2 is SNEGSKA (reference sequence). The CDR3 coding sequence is TGCAGTGGAGGACAGGGGGCGCTTTCTTTCTTT. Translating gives CSGGQGALSFF.

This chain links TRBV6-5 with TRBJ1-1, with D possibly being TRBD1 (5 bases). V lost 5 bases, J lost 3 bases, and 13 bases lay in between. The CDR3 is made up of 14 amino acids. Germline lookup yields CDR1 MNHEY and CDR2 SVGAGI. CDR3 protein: CASSPQGGDTEAFF. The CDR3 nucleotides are TGTGCCAGCAGTCCGCAAGGAGGGGACACTGAAGCTTTCTTT.

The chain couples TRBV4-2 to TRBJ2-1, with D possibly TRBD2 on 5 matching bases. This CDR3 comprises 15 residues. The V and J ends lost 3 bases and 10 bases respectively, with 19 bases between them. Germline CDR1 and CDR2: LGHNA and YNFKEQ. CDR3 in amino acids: CASSHSTRDAREQFF. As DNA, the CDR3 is TGTGCCAGCAGCCATAGTACTAGGGATGCTAGGGAGCAGTTCTTC.

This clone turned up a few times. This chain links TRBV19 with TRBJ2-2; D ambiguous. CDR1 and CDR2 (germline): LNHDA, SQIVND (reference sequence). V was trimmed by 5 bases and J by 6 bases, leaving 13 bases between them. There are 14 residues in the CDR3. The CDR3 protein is CASSDSQTPGELFF. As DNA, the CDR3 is TGTGCCAGTAGTGACTCACAAACCCCCGGGGAGCTGTTTTTT.

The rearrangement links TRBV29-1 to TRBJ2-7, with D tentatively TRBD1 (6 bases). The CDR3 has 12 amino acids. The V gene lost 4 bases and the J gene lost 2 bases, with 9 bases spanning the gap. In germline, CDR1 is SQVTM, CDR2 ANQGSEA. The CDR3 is CSVGTDAYEQYF. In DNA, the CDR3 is TGCAGCGTTGGGACAGACGCCTACGAGCAGTACTTC.

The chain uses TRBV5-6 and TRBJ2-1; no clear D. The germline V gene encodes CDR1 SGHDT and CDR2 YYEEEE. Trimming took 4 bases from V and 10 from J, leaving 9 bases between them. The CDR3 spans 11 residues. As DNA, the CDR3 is TGTGCCAGCAGCACCTACCTAGAGCAGTTCTTC. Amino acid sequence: CASSTYLEQFF.

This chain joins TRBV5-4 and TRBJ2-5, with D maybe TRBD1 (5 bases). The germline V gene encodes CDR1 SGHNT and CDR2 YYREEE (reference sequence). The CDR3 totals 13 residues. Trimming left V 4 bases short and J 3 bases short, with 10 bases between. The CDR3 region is CASSRRQKETQYF. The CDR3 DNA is TGTGCCAGCAGCCGTCGACAGAAAGAGACCCAGTACTTC.

Here the CDR3 DNA reads TGTGCCAGCTCGCAGTGCCCCTACGAGCAGTACTTC. This sequence encodes CASSQCPYEQYF. The chain links TRBV6-4 to TRBJ2-7; no clear D gene. The CDR3 runs to 12 residues. V gave up 8 bases and J gave up 2 bases, with 10 bases separating them. Germline V lookup: CDR1 MRHNA, CDR2 SNTAGT.